This is a list of T cell receptor beta chains from one sample in a study of response to subunit inactivated influenza vaccine. Using its own MiXCR run on the RT-PCR reads, TCRdb lists one record per CDR3 protein. Here the sample spans 800,000 to 1,000,000 distinct CDR3 sequences, over 20% being singletons. The sample was PBMCs from blood, taken approximately 5 days after vaccination. The receptor source for this set is a man in his fifties who received an inactivated influenza vaccine. Each CDR3 is given with its conserved first and last residue. Fields, in order: clone size, D gene, J gene, V gene, CDR3 protein, CDR3 DNA. D genes are given only for firm matches. Clone size is given for some rows only: seen once, a few or many times, or a class if the clone is expanded.

many	NA	TRBJ2-1	TRBV12-3/TRBV12-4	CASSFSESQEQFF	TGTGCCAGCAGTTTTTCAGAGTCACAAGAGCAGTTCTTC
few	TRBD2	TRBJ2-5	TRBV12-3/TRBV12-4	CASSLGGNQETQYF	TGTGCCAGCAGTTTGGGGGGGAACCAAGAGACCCAGTACTTC
NA	TRBD1	TRBJ2-5	TRBV18	CASSPTGIGGETQYF	TGTGCCAGCTCACCGACAGGGATCGGTGGAGAGACCCAGTACTTC
few	NA	TRBJ1-6	TRBV20-1	CSARGVINSPLHF	TGCAGTGCTAGAGGAGTGATTAATTCACCCCTCCACTTT
NA	NA	TRBJ1-5	TRBV5-1	CASSLAGANSQPQHF	TGCGCCAGCAGCTTGGCCGGAGCCAACTCTCAGCCCCAGCATTTT
many	NA	TRBJ2-7	TRBV20-1	CSARDNTDNFYEQYF	TGCAGTGCTAGAGATAACACGGATAACTTCTACGAGCAGTACTTC
NA	NA	TRBJ1-6	TRBV20-1	CSARNGESYNSPLHF	TGCAGTGCTAGAAATGGGGAATCCTATAATTCACCCCTCCACTTT
NA	TRBD1	TRBJ2-1	TRBV7-9	CASSGPGQGVINEQFF	TGTGCCAGCAGCGGCCCTGGACAGGGGGTAATTAATGAGCAGTTCTTC
few	NA	TRBJ1-6	TRBV19	CASSIRGARNSPLHF	TGTGCCAGTAGTATAAGAGGGGCGCGGAATTCACCCCTCCACTTT
NA	NA	TRBJ2-5	TRBV5-1	CASSPHWSQETQYF	TGCGCCAGCAGCCCCCACTGGTCCCAAGAGACCCAGTACTTC
NA	TRBD2	TRBJ2-3	TRBV24-1	CATSDLDRREGDTQYF	TGTGCCACCAGTGATTTGGATCGACGGGAGGGGGATACGCAGTATTTT
NA	TRBD1	TRBJ1-2	TRBV20-1	CSALGQGGPNYGYTF	TGCAGTGCCCTTGGACAGGGGGGTCCTAACTATGGCTACACCTTC
many	NA	TRBJ2-7	TRBV9	CASSGSSYEQYF	TGTGCCAGCAGCGGGAGCTCCTACGAGCAGTACTTC
once	NA	TRBJ2-7	TRBV7-9	CASSLVPESSYEQYF	TGTGCCAGCAGCTTAGTACCGGAGAGCTCCTACGAGCAGTACTTC
NA	NA	TRBJ2-1	TRBV6-2/TRBV6-3	CASSYGASYNEQFF	TGTGCCAGCAGTTACGGCGCCTCCTACAATGAGCAGTTCTTC
NA	TRBD1	TRBJ2-5	TRBV12-3/TRBV12-4	CAPTQGSPRTQYF	TGTGCCCCGACACAGGGGAGCCCCCGGACCCAGTACTTC
few	TRBD2	TRBJ2-7	TRBV11-2	CASSFLPGLAGPTYEQYF	TGTGCCAGCAGCTTCCTACCTGGACTAGCGGGACCAACCTACGAGCAGTACTTC
few	NA	TRBJ2-7	TRBV7-9	CASSSTRMGLAYEQYF	TGTGCCAGCAGCTCCACACGGATGGGACTCGCCTACGAGCAGTACTTC
NA	NA	TRBJ2-7	TRBV10-1	CASSELSGHEQYF	TGCGCCAGCAGTGAATTATCTGGACACGAGCAGTACTTC
NA	NA	TRBJ2-1	TRBV6-2/TRBV6-3	CASRQVGYNEQFF	TGTGCCAGCAGACAAGTGGGATACAATGAGCAGTTCTTC
NA	NA	TRBJ2-7	TRBV29-1	CSVEARGNYEQYF	TGCAGCGTTGAGGCCAGGGGCAACTACGAGCAGTACTTC
NA	NA	TRBJ1-4	TRBV10-3	CAIKPTNEKLFF	TGTGCCATCAAGCCAACTAATGAAAAACTGTTTTTT
NA	NA	TRBJ1-1	TRBV29-1	CSVEFGGGATEAFF	TGCAGCGTTGAGTTCGGGGGTGGCGCGACTGAAGCTTTCTTT
few	NA	TRBJ1-1	TRBV5-1	CASKPGTSNTEAFF	TGCGCCAGCAAACCCGGGACATCAAACACTGAAGCTTTCTTT
NA	TRBD2	TRBJ2-2	TRBV7-3	CASSLFPGGLTGELFF	TGTGCCAGCAGCTTATTTCCGGGAGGGCTCACCGGGGAGCTGTTTTTT
many	NA	TRBJ1-4	TRBV12-3/TRBV12-4	CASSFGNREKLFF	TGTGCCAGCAGTTTTGGGAATAGGGAAAAACTGTTTTTT
NA	TRBD2	TRBJ2-1	TRBV4-1	CASSQGSGGYDNEQFF	TGCGCCAGCAGCCAAGGGAGCGGGGGCTACGACAATGAGCAGTTCTTC
NA	NA	TRBJ2-7	TRBV6-2/TRBV6-3	CASSYDRGVYEQYF	TGTGCCAGCAGTTACGACCGGGGTGTCTACGAGCAGTACTTC
few	TRBD1	TRBJ1-5	TRBV12-3/TRBV12-4	CASRRDRGRQPQHF	TGTGCCAGCAGAAGGGACAGGGGACGTCAGCCCCAGCATTTT
few	NA	TRBJ2-1	TRBV11-1	CASSAATRALVGYNEQFF	TGTGCCAGCAGCGCGGCGACTAGAGCCCTAGTCGGGTACAATGAGCAGTTCTTC
NA	NA	TRBJ1-4	TRBV7-9	CASSFGAGNEKLFF	TGTGCCAGCAGCTTTGGGGCAGGAAATGAAAAACTGTTTTTT
NA	NA	TRBJ2-5	TRBV4-1	CASSRLGLGGQETQYF	TGCGCCAGCAGTCGACTGGGCTTGGGGGGACAAGAGACCCAGTACTTC
few	NA	TRBJ1-1	TRBV11-2	CASSLDRKRTEAFF	TGTGCCAGCAGCTTAGATCGAAAACGGACTGAAGCTTTCTTT
few	TRBD1	TRBJ1-2	TRBV5-1	CASSVYRDSAFGYTF	TGCGCCAGCAGCGTATACCGGGACAGCGCCTTTGGCTACACCTTC
many	NA	TRBJ1-6	TRBV7-3	CASSWGAYNSPLHF	TGTGCCAGCAGCTGGGGCGCCTATAATTCACCCCTCCACTTT
many	NA	TRBJ2-1	TRBV30	CAWRTANEQFF	TGTGCCTGGAGGACGGCAAATGAGCAGTTCTTC
few	TRBD1	TRBJ2-2	TRBV5-1	CASSSRTGNTGELFF	TGCGCCAGCAGCTCCCGGACAGGTAACACCGGGGAGCTGTTTTTT
NA	NA	TRBJ2-7	TRBV2	CATTVTSYEQYF	TGTGCCACAACGGTTACGAGTTACGAGCAGTACTTC
NA	NA	TRBJ2-1	TRBV5-1	CASSLGQGQGEQFF	TGCGCCAGCAGCTTGGGTCAGGGCCAGGGGGAGCAGTTCTTC
NA	TRBD1	TRBJ2-3	TRBV20-1	CSEGGADTQYF	TGCAGCGAAGGGGGCGCAGATACGCAGTATTTT